This entry lists 18 T cell receptor beta chains sequenced from one sample in a study of blood T cells in healthy people across ages (dated by TCRdb to between 2014 and 2016). Libraries were constructed by 5' RACE. Sequenced using an Illumina HiSeq 2500. A second roughly 6 to 12 cycle PCR used a sample-barcoded 5' primer and a J-beta primer mix. Starting from the raw public reads, TCRdb applied fastp trimming at Q25, assembled clones with MiXCR and retained in-frame beta chains. Each entry is one CDR3 protein sequence, shown with its most common DNA and genes. The sample records some 670,000 distinct CDR3 sequences, 52% of which are singletons. Clones ranked in the top ten supply 13% of the sample. Sequenced sample: blood. The source is a woman over 75 in good health.

This clonotype was counted ten times or more. The J gene is TRBJ2-3, the V gene TRBV5-1, with D unresolved. This CDR3 has 13 amino acids. V was shortened by 0 bases and J by 3 bases, with 5 bases between the two germline ends. Germline V gives CDR1 SGHRS, CDR2 YFSETQ. CDR3 protein: CASSLGRTDTQYF. Here the CDR3 DNA reads TGCGCCAGCAGCTTGGGCAGGACAGATACGCAGTATTTT. Supplemented by reference TRBV5-1 and TRBJ2-3, the full variable domain reads KAGVTQTPRYLIKTRGQQVTLSCSPISGHRSVSWYQQTPGQGLQFLFEYFSETQRNKGNFPGRFSGRQFSNSRSEMNVSTLELGDSALYLCASSLGRTDTQYFGPGTRLTVL.

This clonotype was seen just once. Possible read error: a much larger clone is one base away. V gene TRBV9 combines with J gene TRBJ2-3; D gene unclear. The germline V gene encodes CDR1 SGDLS and CDR2 YYNGEE. This CDR3 comprises 16 residues. This chain's CDR3 is CASSVGPVGGTDTRYF. As DNA, the CDR3 is TGTGCCAGCAGCGTAGGCCCAGTTGGCGGCACAGATACGCGGTATTTT.

This clonotype was found many times. The chain has TRBV6-1 and TRBJ2-4; 8 nucleotides agree with TRBD1. Germline values: CDR1 MNHNS, CDR2 SASEGT. The CDR3 is made up of 18 amino acids. V shed 4 bases and J 2 bases; nucleotides not matched to a gene: 13. Here the CDR3 reads CASSVFPGQGRSKNIQYF. The CDR3 DNA reads TGTGCCAGCAGTGTGTTCCCAGGACAGGGCCGGTCCAAAAACATTCAGTACTTC.

This sequence joins TRBV7-9 and TRBJ1-2; no clear D gene. The CDR3 length is 12 residues. Per germline, CDR1 SEHNR and CDR2 FQNEAQ (reference sequence). V shed 0 bases and J shed 8 bases, with 7 bases lying between them. The CDR3 loop reads CASSLAMGGYTF. The CDR3 DNA reads TGTGCCAGCAGCTTAGCGATGGGGGGCTACACCTTC.

The chain employs TRBV9 and TRBJ2-1; 10 bases are a match to TRBD1. Germline CDR1 reads SGDLS; CDR2 reads YYNGEE. Trimming cost V 3 bases and J 3 bases; bases outside gene matches: 9. CDR3 length: 17 amino acids. Here the CDR3 reads CASSANNRDRGYNEQFF. The CDR3 nucleotides read TGTGCCAGCAGCGCCAACAACCGGGACAGGGGCTACAATGAGCAGTTCTTC.

A few counts support this clonotype. This rearrangement joins TRBV9 to TRBJ1-2, with a weak D call TRBD1 (6 bases). The V and J ends lost 3 bases and 8 bases respectively, with 20 bases between them. CDR1 SGDLS and CDR2 YYNGEE come from the germline V gene. The CDR3 covers 15 residues. As DNA, the CDR3 is TGTGCCAGCAGCGCCAACACAGGGCCGTCGCAAGGCTACACCTTC. This sequence encodes CASSANTGPSQGYTF.

V gene TRBV15 combines with J gene TRBJ2-1, with TRBD2 matching over 12 bases. The germline gives CDR1 LNHNV, CDR2 YYDKDF (reference sequence). V lost 0 bases, J lost 6 bases, and 6 bases stayed unmatched. There are 17 residues in the CDR3. In DNA form, the CDR3 reads TGTGCCACCAGCAGAGATTACGGACTAGCGGGACTCAATGAGCAGTTCTTC. Translating it yields CATSRDYGLAGLNEQFF.

Only a few counts were recorded for this clonotype. The chain combines TRBV11-2 with TRBJ2-3; D might be TRBD1 (6 bases). The CDR3 covers 17 residues. V was pared by 4 bases and J by 0 bases, with 17 bases between. Germline CDR1 and CDR2: SGHAT and FQNNGV. CDR3 sequence (DNA): TGTGCCAGCAGCTACCCCTCCACAGGGCCAAGCACAGATACGCAGTATTTT. This sequence encodes CASSYPSTGPSTDTQYF. The whole variable domain, remainder taken from reference TRBV11-2 and TRBJ2-3, is EAGVAQSPRYKIIEKRQSVAFWCNPISGHATLYWYQQILGQGPKLLIQFQNNGVVDDSQLPKDRFSAERLKGVDSTLKIQPAKLEDSAVYLCASSYPSTGPSTDTQYFGPGTRLTVL.

This clonotype was recorded once. The chain recombines TRBV6-5 with TRBJ1-2; TRBD1 matches 8 bases. CDR1 and CDR2 (germline): MNHEY, SVGAGI. Germline trimming cut 0 bases from V and 6 bases from J; bases unmatched to any gene: 12. This CDR3 is built from 17 residues. The DNA of the CDR3 is TGTGCCAGCAGTTACTCGGGTGGATCTGCAGGGGGCCATGGCTACACCTTC. This translates into CASSYSGGSAGGHGYTF.

The DNA for the CDR3 is TGCGCCAGCAGCGTGGGGGACAGGACGTACGAGCAGTACTTC. Translated: CASSVGDRTYEQYF. This rearrangement joins TRBV5-1 to TRBJ2-7; 8 nucleotides match TRBD1. Germline values: CDR1 SGHRS, CDR2 YFSETQ. J lost 4 bases, V lost 4 bases, and 7 bases had no gene match. The CDR3 spans 14 residues.

This clonotype was counted a few times. This chain connects TRBV5-1 to TRBJ1-4, with D possibly TRBD1 on 6 matching bases. Trimming pared 0 bases from V and 8 bases from J, leaving 14 bases between. Germline CDR1 is SGHRS and CDR2 is YFSETQ. The CDR3 length is 15 residues. The CDR3 DNA reads TGCGCCAGCAGCTTGGGGGCTGCACAGGGCGAAAAACTGTTTTTT. Its protein is CASSLGAAQGEKLFF. Full variable domain (missing parts from reference TRBV5-1 and TRBJ1-4): KAGVTQTPRYLIKTRGQQVTLSCSPISGHRSVSWYQQTPGQGLQFLFEYFSETQRNKGNFPGRFSGRQFSNSRSEMNVSTLELGDSALYLCASSLGAAQGEKLFFGSGTQLSVL.

The rearrangement links TRBV5-1 to TRBJ2-1; the D call may be TRBD1 or TRBD2 (5 bases each). The CDR3 runs 15 residues. The V and J ends lost 2 bases and 3 bases respectively, with 12 bases between them. CDR1 SGHRS and CDR2 YFSETQ come from the germline V gene. The CDR3 bases are TGCGCCAGCAGCTTCCGGGACGGAAACTACAATGAGCAGTTCTTC. This sequence encodes CASSFRDGNYNEQFF. Drawing the rest from reference TRBV5-1 and TRBJ2-1, the complete variable domain is KAGVTQTPRYLIKTRGQQVTLSCSPISGHRSVSWYQQTPGQGLQFLFEYFSETQRNKGNFPGRFSGRQFSNSRSEMNVSTLELGDSALYLCASSFRDGNYNEQFFGPGTRLTVL.

This clonotype was counted many times. This chain joins TRBV6-6 and TRBJ2-1, with D hard to call. The CDR3 is 14 residues long. Germline V gene lookup returns CDR1 MNHNY and CDR2 SVGAGI (reference sequence). Between the trimmed V and J ends, which lost 5 bases and 3 bases, there was a span of 11 bases. CDR3 bases: TGTGCCAGCAGTAAGATAGACAACTACAATGAGCAGTTCTTC. Translating gives CASSKIDNYNEQFF.

The table lists this clonotype with a few counts. This sequence joins TRBV20-1 and TRBJ2-7; 7 bases map to TRBD1. This CDR3 has 15 residues. The V and J ends lost 0 bases and 6 bases, in that order; junction bases with no gene match: 11. Per germline, CDR1 DFQATT and CDR2 SNEGSKA (reference sequence). Here the CDR3 reads CSARDRRQGVSEQYF. For the CDR3, the DNA is TGCAGTGCTAGAGATCGGCGGCAGGGGGTATCCGAGCAGTACTTC.

The chain uses TRBV20-1 and TRBJ2-3; 10 bases are a match to TRBD2. Germline V gene lookup returns CDR1 DFQATT and CDR2 SNEGSKA (reference sequence). Trimming cost V 1 base and J 5 bases; bases outside gene matches: 9. The CDR3 sequence is 16 residues long. The CDR3 DNA follows: TGCAGTGCTAGAGTCGCAGCTAGCGGGGGCAGAGATACGCAGTATTTT. It yields the protein CSARVAASGGRDTQYF.

This chain joins TRBV11-2 and TRBJ2-1, with D tentatively TRBD2 (6 bases). The DNA end lines up better with TRBJ2-7; the J call may be wrong. The length of the CDR3 is 14 residues. Germline loops: CDR1 SGHAT, CDR2 FQNNGV. The CDR3 is CASSSPGGDNEQYF. CDR3 DNA sequence: TGTGCCAGCAGCTCCCCCGGGGGAGACAATGAGCAGTACTTC.

V is TRBV30 and J is TRBJ2-5; 8 bases are a match to TRBD1. The J call may not be correct, given that the DNA end is closer to TRBJ2-7. Germline assignment: CDR1 GTSNPN and CDR2 SVGIG (reference sequence). The CDR3 has 12 amino acids. CDR3: CAWNGQGYEQYF. The CDR3 DNA follows: TGTGCCTGGAATGGACAGGGCTACGAGCAGTACTTC.

CDR3 nucleotides: TGCAGTGCTAGAGGACAGGGGGCGAATAATTCACCCCTCCACTTT. Its protein is CSARGQGANNSPLHF. This sequence joins TRBV20-1 and TRBJ1-6, with 10 bases that match TRBD1. V gave up 1 base and J gave up 5 bases; unmatched junction bases: 2. The CDR3 is made up of 15 amino acids. Germline CDR1 reads DFQATT; CDR2 reads SNEGSKA (reference sequence).